The 16 T cell receptor beta chains reported below all come from one sample, sequenced in a study of shared clonotypes between healthy human individuals. Data came from immunoSEQ multiplex PCR; TCRdb stores just in-frame clones and leaves some out. This sample has about 1 million clones; about 77% occur once, and the top ten carry about 1.5%. The sample consisted of memory CD4+ T cells sorted from blood. Subset: CD45RA-negative fraction. These receptors were obtained from a man younger than 35 in good health.

This clone was detected only a few times. Other DNA sequences in the sample encode the same CDR3. The chain recombines TRBV6-6 with TRBJ1-5; D is undetermined. The CDR3 length is 14 residues. The germline V and J ends were trimmed by 0 bases and 0 bases, with 3 bases remaining between them. Germline loops: CDR1 MNHNY, CDR2 SVGAGI (reference sequence). CDR3 in DNA: TGTGCCAGCAGTTACTCGGGTAGCAATCAGCCCCAGCATTTT. It encodes CASSYSGSNQPQHF.

The chain uses TRBV6-5 and TRBJ1-2, with D unclear. The CDR3 runs 13 residues. Trimming cost V 4 bases and J 8 bases, with 14 bases left between them. CDR1 is MNHEY and CDR2 is SVGAGI in the germline V gene. The CDR3 here is CASSSLAGAGYTF. The DNA for the CDR3 is TGTGCCAGCAGTTCCCTCGCGGGAGCCGGCTACACCTTC.

The chain links TRBV29-1 to TRBJ2-1, with TRBD2 matching over 12 bases. V shed 0 bases, J shed 6 bases, and the junction held 3 bases outside the gene matches. The CDR3 runs to 15 residues. Germline V gene lookup returns CDR1 SQVTM and CDR2 ANQGSEA. The chain's CDR3 is CSVEDLAGGPNEQFF. The CDR3 DNA reads as TGCAGCGTTGAAGATCTAGCGGGGGGGCCCAATGAGCAGTTCTTC.

The CDR3 DNA is TGTGCCAGCAGCCAAGTTGCGGGACAGGGAGGCTACGAGCAGTACTTC. As protein: CASSQVAGQGGYEQYF. The rearrangement links TRBV4-2 to TRBJ2-7; 9 bases map to TRBD1. The J segment lost 3 bases and the V segment lost 1 base, leaving 7 bases of the junction unmatched. The CDR3 is 16 residues long. From germline, CDR1 is LGHNA and CDR2 YNFKEQ.

About this clone itself: Other nucleotide sequences from this sample produce the same CDR3. The CDR3 sequence is CASSPATGTYEQYF. CDR3 DNA sequence: TGTGCCAGCTCACCAGCGACAGGAACCTACGAGCAGTACTTC. The genes are TRBV18 and TRBJ2-7; a possible D gene is TRBD1 (6 bases). Deletions cut 2 bases from V and 2 bases from J, with 10 bases between. This CDR3 is 14 amino acids long. Germline CDR1 is KGHSH and CDR2 is LQKENI.

The CDR3 coding sequence is TGTGCCAGCAGCTTGGTGCGGGGTGGGGGAGAGACCCAGTACTTC. This codes for CASSLVRGGGETQYF. The chain employs TRBV5-4 and TRBJ2-5; tentative D call: TRBD2 (6 bases). The CDR3 loop spans 15 amino acids. The germline V and J ends were trimmed by 0 bases and 4 bases, with 13 bases remaining between them. Germline V lookup: CDR1 SGHNT, CDR2 YYREEE (reference sequence).

This rearrangement joins TRBV30 to TRBJ1-4, with 7 positions matching TRBD1. Germline trimming cut 3 bases from V and 3 bases from J; bases unmatched to any gene: 4. This CDR3 is built from 14 residues. Germline V gives CDR1 GTSNPN, CDR2 SVGIG (reference sequence). DNA of the CDR3: TGTGCCTGGAGGGGGGGACAGTCTAATGAAAAACTGTTTTTT. It specifies CAWRGGQSNEKLFF.

The rearrangement uses TRBV19 and TRBJ1-1; D unresolved. The germline V gene encodes CDR1 LNHDA and CDR2 SQIVND (reference sequence). V lost 3 bases to trimming and J lost 0 bases, with 8 bases between them. CDR3 length: 14 amino acids. CDR3 residues: CASSMPVVNTEAFF. CDR3 bases: TGTGCCAGTAGTATGCCAGTAGTGAACACTGAAGCTTTCTTT.

In this sample, this clone turned up once. V and J are TRBV27 and TRBJ2-7, with D uncertain. The length of the CDR3 is 14 residues. In germline, CDR1 is MNHEY, CDR2 SMNVEV (reference sequence). V lost 6 bases and J 3 bases, leaving 15 bases between the germline ends. In DNA form, the CDR3 reads TGTGCCAGCAGAAAAGGCGACACCTACTACGAGCAGTACTTC. Amino acid sequence: CASRKGDTYYEQYF.

The chain employs TRBV10-2 and TRBJ1-6; D not certain. This CDR3 is built from 14 residues. CDR1 and CDR2 (germline): WSHSY, SAAADI. The ends were cut back, 2 bases at V and 6 bases at J, with 8 bases in the middle. In DNA, the CDR3 is TGCGCCAGCAGTGAGCCAGGCTTTAATTCACCCCTCCACTTT. Amino acid sequence: CASSEPGFNSPLHF.

The chain carries TRBV5-5 and TRBJ1-5; no clear D gene. Germline V gene lookup returns CDR1 SGHKS and CDR2 YYEKEE (reference sequence). V was pared by 2 bases and J by 5 bases, with 14 bases between. This CDR3 is built from 15 residues. CDR3 loop: CASSFGRSFHQPQHF. DNA for the CDR3: TGTGCCAGCAGCTTTGGACGCAGTTTCCATCAGCCCCAGCATTTT.

J is TRBJ1-4 and V is TRBV29-1; D is uncertain. CDR1 and CDR2 from the germline V gene are SQVTM and ANQGSEA. Trimming left V 7 bases short and J 7 bases short, with 16 bases between. The CDR3 is 13 residues long. The CDR3 loop is CSARSGSGEKLFF. CDR3 sequence (DNA): TGCAGCGCCAGATCGGGCTCCGGTGAAAAACTGTTTTTT.

This sequence joins TRBV6-1 and TRBJ1-5, with 9 bases fitting TRBD1. Unmatched junction bases numbered 4, after V lost 7 bases and J lost 3 bases. In germline, CDR1 is MNHNS, CDR2 SASEGT. This CDR3 has 14 amino acids. The CDR3 coding sequence is TGTGCCAGCACTTTACAGGGGGCCAATCAGCCCCAGCATTTT. It specifies CASTLQGANQPQHF.

This chain joins TRBV5-1 and TRBJ2-5, with 9 bases matching TRBD1. The ends lost 0 bases at V and 4 bases at J; junction bases unmatched: 4. The CDR3 is made up of 15 amino acids. Per the germline V gene, CDR1 is SGHRS and CDR2 is YFSETQ. This CDR3 reads CASSLGGTGLETQYF. The CDR3 bases are TGCGCCAGCAGCTTGGGCGGGACAGGGTTAGAGACCCAGTACTTC.

This clone was seen only a few times. This chain's CDR3 is CASSALYSNQPQHF. DNA for the CDR3: TGTGCCAGCAGTGCTCTGTATAGCAATCAGCCCCAGCATTTT. This chain connects TRBV6-1 to TRBJ1-5, with no clear D. In germline, CDR1 is MNHNS, CDR2 SASEGT. The ends were cut back, 4 bases at V and 0 bases at J, with 7 bases in the middle. The CDR3 has 14 amino acids.

The chain links TRBV18 to TRBJ2-3, with TRBD2 identical over 9 bases. Germline CDR1 reads KGHSH; CDR2 reads LQKENI. This CDR3 is 16 amino acids long. The trim removed 0 bases at V and 2 bases at J, leaving 3 bases unmatched. The CDR3 bases are TGTGCCAGCTCACCACCGGGACTAGCAGCCACAGATACGCAGTATTTT. Its translation is CASSPPGLAATDTQYF.